This T cell receptor beta chain emerged from a study of cytomegalovirus exposure and HLA in healthy donors. Study-wide results and limits: Based on reports, TCR beta sequences accurately predicted HLA-A and HLA-B alleles for most subjects. Researchers had no immune exposure information except CMV serostatus available.

V shed 0 bases and J shed 6 bases, with 6 bases lying between them. The CDR3 spans 13 residues. CDR1 is LNHNV and CDR2 is YYDKDF in the germline V gene (reference sequence). PCR employed 60 Vbeta and 13 Jbeta primers. Repertoires were generated with immunoSEQ multiplex PCR, while TCRdb's copy carries only in-frame clones and drops some. The sample lists 200,000 to 250,000 clones; under 80% were seen once. Points on this clone: Antigen unknown.

The sample was PBMCs. The sequence was collected from a woman between 25 and 40 years old in good health and CMV-seronegative. The V gene is TRBV15, the J gene TRBJ1-5; D gene ambiguous. Here the CDR3 DNA reads TGTGCCACCAGCAGAGATCCGGTTCAGCCCCAGCATTTT. Its translation: CATSRDPVQPQHF.